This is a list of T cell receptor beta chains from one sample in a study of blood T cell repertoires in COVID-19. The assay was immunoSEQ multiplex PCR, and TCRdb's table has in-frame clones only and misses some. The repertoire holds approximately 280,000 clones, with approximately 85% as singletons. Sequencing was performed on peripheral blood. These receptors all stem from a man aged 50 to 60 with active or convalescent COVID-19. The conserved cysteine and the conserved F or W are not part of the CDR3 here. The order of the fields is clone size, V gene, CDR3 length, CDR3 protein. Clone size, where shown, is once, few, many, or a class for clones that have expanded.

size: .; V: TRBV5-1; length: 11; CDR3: ASRPQANTEAF
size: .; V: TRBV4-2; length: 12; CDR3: ASSRETGYNEQF
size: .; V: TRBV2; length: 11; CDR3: ASSDRLEALGF
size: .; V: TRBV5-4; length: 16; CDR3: ASSLGSGRSSAYNEQF
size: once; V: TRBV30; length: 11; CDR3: AWSLLGGYEQY
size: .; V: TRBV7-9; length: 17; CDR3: ASRPKLREEGSGANVLT
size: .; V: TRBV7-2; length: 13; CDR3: ASSPRLVPVTTQY
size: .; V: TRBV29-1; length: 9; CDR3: SAYRGAEAF
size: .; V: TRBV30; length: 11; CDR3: AWSGGQGFEQY
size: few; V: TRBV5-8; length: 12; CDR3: ASSLSYSNQPQH
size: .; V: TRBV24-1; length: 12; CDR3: ATSDSRGSEPQH
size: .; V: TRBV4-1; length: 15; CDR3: ASSQVRAGVLDGEQF
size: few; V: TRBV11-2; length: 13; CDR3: ASSLGLAGRNEQF
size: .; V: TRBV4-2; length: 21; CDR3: ASSPLSAGGPSSGGWSTDTQY
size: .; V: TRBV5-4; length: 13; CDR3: ASSLAGQGPVTQH
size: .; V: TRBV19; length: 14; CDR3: ASRTSRQQNTGELF
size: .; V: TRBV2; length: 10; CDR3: ASSETSAEQF
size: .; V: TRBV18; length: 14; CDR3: ASSRNSGTGAGEQY
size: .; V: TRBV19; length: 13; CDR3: ASNLGGYSNQPQH
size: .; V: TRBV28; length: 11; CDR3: AITGQGFYEQY
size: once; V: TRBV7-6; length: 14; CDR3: ASSPQTGLAVNEQF
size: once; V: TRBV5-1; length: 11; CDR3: ASSGTGQETQY
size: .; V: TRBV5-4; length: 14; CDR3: ASTKSASTPSYEQY
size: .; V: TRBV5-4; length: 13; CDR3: ASSRATGKNTEAF
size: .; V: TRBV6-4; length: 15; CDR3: ASSDSNQTHMITEAF
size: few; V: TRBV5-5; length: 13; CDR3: ASSLGLAGGTEQF